A selection of T cell receptor beta chains follows, all from one sample in a study of PD-1 blockade in classical Hodgkin lymphoma. Libraries were prepared by immunoSEQ multiplex PCR; TCRdb keeps only in-frame clonotypes and omits some of them. Of some 50,000 clones in the sample, 65% to 85% were seen once. Sequencing used peripheral blood mononuclear cells (PBMCs), obtained at baseline. All receptors derive from a human donor with classical Hodgkin lymphoma. The CDR3 runs from the conserved cysteine through the conserved F or W. The D gene is left open where the match is weak. The size of a clone is reported for some rows only, either as once, few or many, or as a class for expanded clones.

j_call | d_call | clone_size | v_call | cdr3_nt | cdr3_aa
TRBJ1-1 | - | - | TRBV29-1 | TGCAGCGTGATCCCCGTGAACACTGAAGCTTTCTTT | CSVIPVNTEAFF
TRBJ1-3 | - | once | TRBV15 | TGTGCCACCAGCAGAGATAGAGGCTCTGGAAACACCATATATTTT | CATSRDRGSGNTIYF
TRBJ2-5 | - | - | TRBV27 | TGTGCCAGCACCTCCGTCCAAGGTCTCCAAGAGACCCAGTACTTC | CASTSVQGLQETQYF
TRBJ2-7 | - | once | TRBV25-1 | TGTGCCAGCAGAGTTGACGGGTCCTACGAGCAGTACTTC | CASRVDGSYEQYF
TRBJ1-1 | TRBD1 | - | TRBV6-6 | TGTGCCAGCAGTTACTTGTCAGGGGGGAACACTGAAGCTTTCTTT | CASSYLSGGNTEAFF
TRBJ1-1 | TRBD1 | - | TRBV30 | TGTGCCTGGAGTGGGGGGACAGGGGACACTGAAGCTTTCTTT | CAWSGGTGDTEAFF
TRBJ2-5 | - | - | TRBV4-2 | TGTGCCAGCAGCCATCTCAGGGAGACCCAGTACTTC | CASSHLRETQYF
TRBJ2-5 | - | - | TRBV28 | TGTGCCAGCAGTCCAGACCCGGGGGTCCAAGAGACCCAGTACTTC | CASSPDPGVQETQYF
TRBJ1-1 | - | - | TRBV5-6 | TGTGCCAGCAGCGCGGCCGGGAAGTTCGCGCTGAACACTGAAGCTTTCTTT | CASSAAGKFALNTEAFF
TRBJ2-3 | - | - | TRBV2 | TGTGCCAGCCGAATAGCTACGCAGTATTTT | CASRIATQYF
TRBJ2-2 | - | - | TRBV27 | TGTGCCAGCAGTTTCTGGGGGAACGGGGAGCTGTTTTTT | CASSFWGNGELFF
TRBJ1-2 | - | - | TRBV5-1 | TGCGCCAGCAGCTTGGATTGGGCGGTTTCTAACTATGGCTACACCTTC | CASSLDWAVSNYGYTF
TRBJ2-3 | TRBD2 | - | TRBV13 | TGTGCCAGCAGCTTCGCGGGAGGGGGCACAGATACGCAGTATTTT | CASSFAGGGTDTQYF
TRBJ1-2 | TRBD1 | medium-sized | TRBV30 | TGTGCCTGGAGTGTTCACGACAGGGGCGATGGCTACACCTTC | CAWSVHDRGDGYTF
TRBJ2-7 | TRBD1 | - | TRBV9 | TGTGCCAGCAGCCCGCTGGGGGGGACAGGGAAGTACGAGCAGTACTTC | CASSPLGGTGKYEQYF
TRBJ1-2 | - | many | TRBV30 | TGTGCCTGGAGTGGGGTCGCGGGGGGTTCTGGCTATGGCTACACCTTC | CAWSGVAGGSGYGYTF
TRBJ2-7 | - | - | TRBV7-3 | TGTGCCAGCAGCTTATCGGCCGATCTCACCTACGAGCAGTACTTC | CASSLSADLTYEQYF
TRBJ1-5 | - | medium-sized | TRBV7-9 | TGTGCCAGCAGCTTCGATCAGCCCCAGCATTTT | CASSFDQPQHF
TRBJ1-1 | TRBD1 | few | TRBV30 | TGTGCCTGGAGGGCACAGGGGGCCGAAGCTTTCTTT | CAWRAQGAEAFF
TRBJ1-1 | TRBD1 | - | TRBV6-5 | TGTGCCAGCAGGCTCACAGCAGGGGGCACTGAAGCTTTCTTT | CASRLTAGGTEAFF
TRBJ2-7 | - | - | TRBV5-1 | TGCGCCAGCACCACCCTAGGGGCTCGGGACGAGCAGTACTTC | CASTTLGARDEQYF
TRBJ2-5 | - | - | TRBV7-2 | TGTGCCAGCAGTACCAGACTCGCCCACGGAGAGACCCAGTACTTC | CASSTRLAHGETQYF
TRBJ1-1 | - | - | TRBV11-3 | TGTGCCAGCAGCTTAGGGGGACGGCTCGGACCTGAAGCTTTCTTT | CASSLGGRLGPEAFF
TRBJ2-1 | TRBD2 | - | TRBV6-6 | TGTGCCAGCAGTCAACTAGCGGGGGTCTACAATGAGCAGTTCTTC | CASSQLAGVYNEQFF
TRBJ2-7 | - | - | TRBV5-6 | TGTGCCAGCAGCTTAGCTACCGAGCAGTACTTC | CASSLATEQYF
TRBJ1-1 | TRBD1 | - | TRBV7-8 | TGTGCCAGCAGCAAAAATATCCCGGGACAGGGGAACACTGAAGCTTTCTTT | CASSKNIPGQGNTEAFF
TRBJ2-1 | - | - | TRBV7-9 | TGTGCCAGCAGCCTCCCGGGGACCCCGCCCGTCCTGTTCTTC | CASSLPGTPPVLFF
TRBJ1-5 | - | - | TRBV19 | TGTGCCAGTAGTATATACGGCGATAACAATCAGCCCCAGCATTTT | CASSIYGDNNQPQHF
TRBJ2-7 | - | - | TRBV29-1 | TGCAGCGTCGAGAGGGAAATAGGCTACGAGCAGTACTTC | CSVEREIGYEQYF
TRBJ1-2 | - | - | TRBV2 | TGTGCCAGCAGTGAAACCCTGGGAAAAGGTGGCTACACCTTC | CASSETLGKGGYTF
TRBJ2-7 | - | once | TRBV2 | TGTGCCAGCAGTATCACGACCTACGAGCAGTACTTC | CASSITTYEQYF
TRBJ1-2 | - | - | TRBV6-5 | TGTGCCAGCAGCTTCCTCGCCCCGTATGGCTACACCTTC | CASSFLAPYGYTF
TRBJ1-1 | - | once | TRBV18 | TGTGCCAGCTCACCCCAGGGGAGAACTGAAGCTTTCTTT | CASSPQGRTEAFF
TRBJ2-3 | TRBD2 | - | TRBV29-1 | TGCAGCGTTAAAGGGCGCGGGGGAGCCACAGATACGCAGTATTTT | CSVKGRGGATDTQYF
TRBJ1-5 | TRBD1 | - | TRBV5-1 | TGCGCCAGCAGAGGGACAGGGGACAATCAGCCCCAGCATTTT | CASRGTGDNQPQHF
TRBJ2-2 | TRBD2 | once | TRBV11-2 | TGTGCCAGCAGCTTAACGAGCGGGACCAACACCGGGGAGCTGTTTTTT | CASSLTSGTNTGELFF
TRBJ2-1 | TRBD1 | - | TRBV5-1 | TGCGCCAGCAGCTTGGCCACGGGACAGCTTTACAATGAGCAGTTCTTC | CASSLATGQLYNEQFF
TRBJ2-7 | - | - | TRBV11-2 | TGTGCCAGCAGCTTAACCGTGCAGGGGTACGAGCAGTACTTC | CASSLTVQGYEQYF
TRBJ2-5 | TRBD1 | once | TRBV7-9 | TGTGCCAGCAGCGCGACGACCGGGACAGGGGACGAGACCCAGTACTTC | CASSATTGTGDETQYF
TRBJ2-5 | - | - | TRBV21-1 | TGTGCCAGCAGCAAAGCATCCCAGGGCTGGGAGACCCAGTACTTC | CASSKASQGWETQYF
TRBJ1-2 | - | - | TRBV7-9 | TGTGCCAGCAGCTTAGATAACTATGGCTACACCTTC | CASSLDNYGYTF
TRBJ2-1 | - | - | TRBV7-9 | TGTGCCAGCAGCCGGACATACAATGAGCAGTTCTTC | CASSRTYNEQFF
TRBJ1-1 | - | - | TRBV7-3 | TGTGCCAGCGGCTCCCTCTTCGCCACTGAAGCTTTCTTT | CASGSLFATEAFF
TRBJ1-2 | - | - | TRBV29-1 | TGCAGCGTTGGGACACCCTCGGATGGCTACACCTTC | CSVGTPSDGYTF
TRBJ2-5 | TRBD2 | - | TRBV27 | TGTGCCAGCAGTTGGACTAGCGGGAGAGAGACCCAGTACTTC | CASSWTSGRETQYF
TRBJ1-6 | TRBD1 | - | TRBV6-1 | TGTGCCAGCACCACGACAGGGGTAAATAATTCACCCCTCCACTTT | CASTTTGVNNSPLHF
TRBJ2-5 | - | - | TRBV4-1 | TGCGCCAGCAGCCAAGGAGGCAGGCCCCAAGAGACCCAGTACTTC | CASSQGGRPQETQYF
TRBJ1-1 | - | - | TRBV14 | TGTGCCAGCAGCCACCCTCAGGCCAGGGTACCTGAAGCTTTCTTT | CASSHPQARVPEAFF
TRBJ1-1 | - | few | TRBV29-1 | TGCAGCGTCCCTAGTCCGACAGACACTGAAGCTTTCTTT | CSVPSPTDTEAFF
TRBJ2-7 | - | - | TRBV5-1 | TGCGCCAGCAGCCTCCTACGCTCCTACGAGCAGTACTTC | CASSLLRSYEQYF
TRBJ2-1 | - | once | TRBV27 | TGTGCCAGCAGGCTCCGGGGGGCCGGTAATGAGCAGTTCTTC | CASRLRGAGNEQFF
TRBJ1-1 | - | - | TRBV18 | TGTGCCAGCTCACCCGATGATTATACAGGGGCTTTCTTT | CASSPDDYTGAFF